The 2 T cell receptor beta chains given below trace back to one sample, sequenced in a study of cytomegalovirus exposure and HLA in healthy donors (dated by TCRdb to about 2017). To prepare the library, the immunoSEQ multiplex PCR assay was applied. A mixture of 60 forward primers for TCR Vbeta segments and 13 reverse primers for TCR Jbeta segments was used in the multiplex PCR. The clones in this table, taken by TCRdb from immuneACCESS, are in-frame only. Not every clone is retained; where verified, under half of the shortfall comes from an unresolved V gene, and the cause of the rest is unknown. A total of around 67,000 clones appear in this sample, approximately 67% of them only once. Roughly 2.1% of the sample is taken by the ten largest. Sequencing was performed on PBMCs. Receptor source: a woman aged 25 to 39 in good health and CMV-seronegative.

The chain is built from TRBV27 and TRBJ1-2; weak D call: TRBD1 (5 bases). The germline V gene encodes CDR1 MNHEY and CDR2 SMNVEV (reference sequence). V shed 2 bases and J shed 5 bases, with 9 bases lying between them. This CDR3 is built from 13 residues. CDR3 in amino acids: CASSLRGVYGYTF. CDR3 coding DNA: TGTGCCAGCAGTTTAAGGGGCGTTTATGGCTACACCTTC.

This chain links TRBV19 with TRBJ1-6; 7 bases agree with TRBD1. This CDR3 contains 12 residues. Germline V gene lookup returns CDR1 LNHDA and CDR2 SQIVND (reference sequence). The junction had 3 bases not matched to a gene; V was cut back by 6 bases and J by 10 bases. The CDR3 region is CASRGDSSPLHF. The CDR3 DNA sequence: TGTGCCAGTAGGGGGGACAGCTCACCCCTCCACTTT.